Presented here are 18 T cell receptor beta chains from one specimen sequenced in a study of shared clonotypes between healthy human individuals (dated by TCRdb to 2020 to 2022). The method was the immunoSEQ multiplex PCR assay. As stored in TCRdb, this immuneACCESS dataset retains in-frame rearrangements with V and J assigned. A fraction of the clones does not appear; measured against another copy, unresolved V genes explain less than half of the discrepancy, and the remainder lacks a known reason. This sample holds 1.6 million or so clones; 98% were observed only once. Of the sample, over 0.3% falls within the top ten clones. The specimen sequenced was naive CD4+ T cells sorted from blood. The intended sense of this specimen's cell subset or site label: CD45RA+ positively selected. These receptor sequences come from a man in his thirties or forties in good health.

The J gene is TRBJ1-2, the V gene TRBV4-3; 8 positions match TRBD1. J was trimmed by 7 bases and V by 0 bases; bases with no gene match: 13. This CDR3 comprises 17 residues. Looked up from germline, CDR1 is LGHNA and CDR2 is YSLEER. The CDR3 reads CASSQERQGSRLGGYTF. CDR3 bases: TGCGCCAGCAGCCAAGAAAGACAGGGGAGTCGTCTAGGTGGCTACACCTTC.

The J gene is TRBJ2-5, the V gene TRBV18; D is tentatively TRBD1 or TRBD2 (5 bases each). The CDR3 has 13 amino acids. In germline, CDR1 is KGHSH, CDR2 LQKENI. V was clipped by 4 bases and J by 5 bases, with 11 bases between them. The CDR3 bases are TGTGCCAGCTCACGGGCTAGGGACGAGACCCAGTACTTC. Protein: CASSRARDETQYF.

This clone came up once. The rearrangement links TRBV5-1 to TRBJ2-5, with 8 bases that match TRBD2. Germline V CDR1 and CDR2: SGHRS, YFSETQ. CDR3 length equals 14 residues. V was pared by 2 bases and J by 4 bases, with 4 bases of the junction left unmatched. The CDR3 sequence is CASSLAGERETQYF. In DNA form, the CDR3 reads TGCGCCAGCAGCTTAGCGGGAGAACGAGAGACCCAGTACTTC. The whole variable domain, filled in from reference TRBV5-1 and TRBJ2-5, reads KAGVTQTPRYLIKTRGQQVTLSCSPISGHRSVSWYQQTPGQGLQFLFEYFSETQRNKGNFPGRFSGRQFSNSRSEMNVSTLELGDSALYLCASSLAGERETQYFGPGTRLLVL.

The CDR3 reads CASSFRGLAGNYEQYF. The DNA of the CDR3 is TGTGCCAGCAGCTTTCGAGGACTAGCGGGAAACTACGAGCAGTACTTC. J is TRBJ2-7 and V is TRBV11-2; 12 bases line up with TRBD2. V lost 3 bases, J lost 3 bases, and 6 bases stayed unmatched. CDR1 and CDR2 (germline): SGHAT, FQNNGV. The CDR3 is made up of 16 amino acids.

J is TRBJ2-4 and V is TRBV9, with 14 bases identical to TRBD2. Trimming at V came to 3 bases and at J to 1 base, leaving 12 bases not matched to a gene. Germline assignment: CDR1 SGDLS and CDR2 YYNGEE. The CDR3 loop spans 20 amino acids. CDR3: CASSAGPGLAGETAKNIQYF. The CDR3 region has the DNA TGTGCCAGCAGCGCCGGACCGGGACTAGCGGGGGAGACGGCCAAAAACATTCAGTACTTC.

This chain links TRBV6-1 with TRBJ2-1; D perhaps matches TRBD2 (6 bases). V dropped 6 bases and J dropped 9 bases, with 9 bases sitting between them. The CDR3 has 11 residues. CDR1 is MNHNS, CDR2 SASEGT, per germline. This CDR3 is CASSAGTEQFF. DNA of the CDR3: TGTGCCAGCAGCGCGGGGACTGAGCAGTTCTTC.

This chain links TRBV4-3 with TRBJ2-3; D might be TRBD1 (6 bases). This CDR3 has 15 amino acids. Trimming pared 1 base from V and 5 bases from J, leaving 13 bases between. Germline CDR1 LGHNA, CDR2 YSLEER. CDR3 nucleotides: TGCGCCAGCAGCCAAGTGAACAGGGTTGGAGATACGCAGTATTTT. Its translation: CASSQVNRVGDTQYF.

This chain uses TRBV5-1 with TRBJ2-2; 7 nucleotides line up with TRBD2. J lost 4 bases, V lost 0 bases, and 6 bases had no gene match. Per the germline V gene, CDR1 is SGHRS and CDR2 is YFSETQ. This CDR3 comprises 16 residues. DNA for the CDR3: TGCGCCAGCAGCTTGGACGGGCAGCGGGGCACCGGGGAGCTGTTTTTT. Translating it yields CASSLDGQRGTGELFF.

The chain recombines TRBV27 with TRBJ2-5; a possible D gene is TRBD1 (6 bases). Trimming cost V 5 bases and J 7 bases, with 23 bases left between them. Germline V gene sequence: CDR1 MNHEY, CDR2 SMNVEV (reference sequence). CDR3 length: 16 amino acids. For the CDR3, the DNA is TGTGCCAGCAGTCCCCGGACAGCGGTCTTTCGGTGGACCCAGTACTTC. It yields the protein CASSPRTAVFRWTQYF.

As DNA, the CDR3 is TGTGCCAGCAGTATCCGGACGGCGGGGGGCTACACCTTC. Translating it yields CASSIRTAGGYTF. The rearrangement uses TRBV6-1 and TRBJ1-2, with unresolved D. The CDR3 has 13 amino acids. CDR1 and CDR2 (germline): MNHNS, SASEGT. The V end was cut by 5 bases, the J end by 8 bases, with 15 bases between.

V and J are TRBV28 and TRBJ2-7; TRBD1 agrees at 9 bases. Losses at the gene ends were 6 bases for V and 6 bases for J; bases not matched to a gene: 3. Germline assignment: CDR1 MDHEN and CDR2 SYDVKM. The CDR3 extends over 12 amino acids. For the CDR3, the DNA is TGTGCCAGCAGATCGACAGGGGGCGAGCAGTACTTC. Its protein is CASRSTGGEQYF.

The chain links TRBV5-1 to TRBJ2-7; D perhaps matches TRBD2 (5 bases). Germline loops: CDR1 SGHRS, CDR2 YFSETQ. CDR3 length: 15 amino acids. Trimming stripped 0 bases from V and 5 bases from J, with 15 bases between. This CDR3 reads CASSLDGALSDEQYF. The CDR3 bases are TGCGCCAGCAGCTTGGACGGAGCGCTTAGCGACGAGCAGTACTTC. The full variable domain, in which reference TRBV5-1 and TRBJ2-7 provide the parts outside the CDR3, is KAGVTQTPRYLIKTRGQQVTLSCSPISGHRSVSWYQQTPGQGLQFLFEYFSETQRNKGNFPGRFSGRQFSNSRSEMNVSTLELGDSALYLCASSLDGALSDEQYFGPGTRLTVT.

The chain joins TRBV5-1 to TRBJ2-5; D is possibly TRBD2 (5 bases). Trimming left V 5 bases short and J 1 base short, with 21 bases between. Germline assignment: CDR1 SGHRS and CDR2 YFSETQ. The CDR3 extends over 17 amino acids. Written as DNA, the CDR3 is TGCGCCAGCAGTGGAAGCCAGATAGCGATTCGCCAAGAGACCCAGTACTTC. This sequence encodes CASSGSQIAIRQETQYF.

The J gene is TRBJ2-2, the V gene TRBV6-6; D is unclear. V gave up 6 bases and J gave up 7 bases, with 15 bases separating them. Looked up from germline, CDR1 is MNHNY and CDR2 is SVGAGI (reference sequence). The CDR3 runs to 14 residues. The chain's CDR3 is CASRSKGPIGELFF. For the CDR3, the DNA is TGTGCCAGCAGGTCTAAAGGACCCATCGGGGAGCTGTTTTTT.

CDR3: CASSHVRGSSYEQYF. CDR3 in DNA: TGTGCCAGCAGCCACGTTAGGGGGAGCTCCTACGAGCAGTACTTC. The chain couples TRBV7-8 to TRBJ2-7; maybe TRBD1 (6 bases). Germline lookup yields CDR1 SGHVS and CDR2 FQNEAQ. The CDR3 has 15 residues. V was clipped by 5 bases and J by 0 bases, with 14 bases between them. Full variable domain (remainder filled in from reference TRBV7-8 and TRBJ2-7): GAGVSQSPRYKVAKRGQDVALRCDPISGHVSLFWYQQALGQGPEFLTYFQNEAQLDKSGLPSDRFFAERPEGSVSTLKIQRTQQEDSAVYLCASSHVRGSSYEQYFGPGTRLTVT.

CDR3 sequence: CASSLRLGGPADTQYF. CDR3 sequence (DNA): TGTGCCAGCAGCCTTCGACTAGGAGGGCCCGCAGATACGCAGTATTTT. The V call is TRBV7-2, the J call TRBJ2-3; D might be TRBD2 (6 bases). V was clipped by 5 bases and J by 4 bases, with 19 bases between them. There are 16 residues in the CDR3. Germline V gene sequence: CDR1 SGHTA, CDR2 FQGNSA. The whole variable domain, remainder taken from reference TRBV7-2 and TRBJ2-3, is GAGVSQSPSNKVTEKGKDVELRCDPISGHTALYWYRQSLGQGLEFLIYFQGNSAPDKSGLPSDRFSAERTGGSVSTLTIQRTQQEDSAVYLCASSLRLGGPADTQYFGPGTRLTVL.

The CDR3 is CASRMDREPYEQYF. The CDR3, as DNA: TGTGCCAGCAGAATGGACAGGGAGCCCTACGAGCAGTACTTC. The chain has TRBV6-5 and TRBJ2-7; 8 bases map to TRBD1. Germline trimming cut 6 bases from V and 2 bases from J; bases unmatched to any gene: 6. Germline V gives CDR1 MNHEY, CDR2 SVGAGI. This CDR3 is built from 14 residues.

The chain has TRBV28 and TRBJ2-7, with 8 bases that match TRBD1. The junction had 4 bases not matched to a gene; V was cut back by 4 bases and J by 5 bases. Germline V gene data show CDR1 as MDHEN and CDR2 as SYDVKM. This CDR3 contains 13 residues. The CDR3, as DNA: TGTGCCAGCAGTTGGACAGGGCGGAACGAGCAGTACTTC. Its translation is CASSWTGRNEQYF.